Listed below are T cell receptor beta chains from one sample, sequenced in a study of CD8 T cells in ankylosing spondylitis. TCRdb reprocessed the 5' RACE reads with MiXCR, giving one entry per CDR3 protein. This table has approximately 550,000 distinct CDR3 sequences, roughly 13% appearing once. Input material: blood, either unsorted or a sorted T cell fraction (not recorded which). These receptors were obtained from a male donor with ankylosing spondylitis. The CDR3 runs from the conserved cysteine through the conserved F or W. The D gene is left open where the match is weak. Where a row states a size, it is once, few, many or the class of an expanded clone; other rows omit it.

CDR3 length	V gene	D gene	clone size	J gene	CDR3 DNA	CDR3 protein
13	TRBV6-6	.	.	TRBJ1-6	TGTGCCAGCACCCACGTAGAGGCTTCACCCCTCCACTTT	CASTHVEASPLHF
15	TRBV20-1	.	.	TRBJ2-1	TGCAGTGCGCTTAGGACGAGGGGCGCGTCCAATGAGCAGTTCTTC	CSALRTRGASNEQFF
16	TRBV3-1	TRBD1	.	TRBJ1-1	TGTGCCAGCAGCCTCGGGACAGGGTATGGGAACACTGAAGCTTTCTTT	CASSLGTGYGNTEAFF
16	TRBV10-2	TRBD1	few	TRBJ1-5	TGCGCCAGCAGCGCTAAACAGGGGGCCTCAAATCAGCCCCAGCATTTT	CASSAKQGASNQPQHF
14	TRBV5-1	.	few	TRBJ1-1	TGCGCCAGCAGCGTGCAGGGTGTCCCCACTGAAGCTTTCTTT	CASSVQGVPTEAFF
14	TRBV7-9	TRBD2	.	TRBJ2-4	TGTGCCAGCAGCCCCGTAGCGGGAACGAACATTCAGTACTTC	CASSPVAGTNIQYF
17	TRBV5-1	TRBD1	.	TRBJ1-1	TGCGCCAGCAGCTTCGTTAGGGCAGGGGGCTTGGACACTGAAGCTTTCTTT	CASSFVRAGGLDTEAFF
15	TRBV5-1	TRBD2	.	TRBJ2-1	TGCGCCAGCAGCTTGGGTAGCGGGAGGGACGATGAGCAGTTCTTC	CASSLGSGRDDEQFF
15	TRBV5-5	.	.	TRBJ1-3	TGTGCCAGCAGCTTGGTGTACGGGACTGGAAACACCATATATTTT	CASSLVYGTGNTIYF
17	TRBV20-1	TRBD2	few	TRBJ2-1	TGCAGTGCTAGAGATCCTAGCGGGACTAGCTCCTACAATGAGCAGTTCTTC	CSARDPSGTSSYNEQFF
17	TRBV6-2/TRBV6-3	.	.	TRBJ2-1	TGTGCCAGCAGTTACGTGAGGGGGGCTAGCTCCTACAATGAGCAGTTCTTC	CASSYVRGASSYNEQFF
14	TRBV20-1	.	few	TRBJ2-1	TGCAGTGCCAACCGACCTCAGGGTTACAATGAGCAGTTCTTC	CSANRPQGYNEQFF
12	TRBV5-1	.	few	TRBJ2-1	TGCGCCAGCAGCTTGGCCGGAGAGGAGGGGGTCTTC	CASSLAGEEGVF
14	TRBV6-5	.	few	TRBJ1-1	TGTGCCAGCAGTTGGAAGGGTGGAGACACTGAAGCTTTCTTT	CASSWKGGDTEAFF
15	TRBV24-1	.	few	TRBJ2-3	TGTGCCACCAGTGATCCTACGAAACTTGGTCCCTATAAGTATTTT	CATSDPTKLGPYKYF
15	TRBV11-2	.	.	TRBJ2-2	TGTGCCAGCAACGGGCTAGTGTCGAACACCGGGGAGCTGTTTTTT	CASNGLVSNTGELFF
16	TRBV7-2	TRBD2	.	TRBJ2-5	TGTGCCAGCAGCTTATTGGGCGGGAGGACGCAAGAGACCCAGTACTTC	CASSLLGGRTQETQYF
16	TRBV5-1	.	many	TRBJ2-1	TGCGCCAGCAGCTTGGTCTCCTCCTTAGATTTGGATGAGCAGTTCTTC	CASSLVSSLDLDEQFF
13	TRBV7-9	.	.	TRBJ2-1	TGTGCCAGCAGCTCCCCCTTAGGTCACGAGCAGTTCTTC	CASSSPLGHEQFF
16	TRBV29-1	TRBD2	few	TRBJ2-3	TGCAGCGTTGTGGGTCGGGAGCGGGAGAAAGGAGATACGCAGTATTTT	CSVVGREREKGDTQYF
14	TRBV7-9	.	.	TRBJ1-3	TGTGCCAGCAGCTCCAGGGTAGGAGGAAACACCATATATTTT	CASSSRVGGNTIYF
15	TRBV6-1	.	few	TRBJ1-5	TGTGCCAGCATGGGCCTCGGGACCCCCGATCAGCCCCAGCATTTT	CASMGLGTPDQPQHF
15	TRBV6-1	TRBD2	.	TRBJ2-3	TGTGCCAGCAGTGAAGTGGCGGGAGGCGGGGATACGCAGTATTTT	CASSEVAGGGDTQYF
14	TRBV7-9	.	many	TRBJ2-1	TGTGCCAGCAGCTTGTCGGGAAGTTACTATGAGCAGTTCTTC	CASSLSGSYYEQFF
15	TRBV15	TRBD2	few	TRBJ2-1	TGTGCCACCAGCAGAGGGGGGGGTCCCTACAATGAGCAGTTCTTC	CATSRGGGPYNEQFF
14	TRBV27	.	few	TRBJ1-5	TGTGCCAGCAGTCCCTCGGCGAATCTACGGCCCCAGCATTTT	CASSPSANLRPQHF
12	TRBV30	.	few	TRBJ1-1	TGTGCCTGGAGCTACAGGGTCACTGAAGCTTTCTTT	CAWSYRVTEAFF
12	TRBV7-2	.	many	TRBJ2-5	TGTGCCAGCAGCCTCATTATGGAGACCCAGTACTTC	CASSLIMETQYF
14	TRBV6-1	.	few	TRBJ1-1	TGTGCCAGCAGTGAATCTTCAGCCCGGGACGTAGCTTTCTTT	CASSESSARDVAFF